What follows describes a single TCR beta chain. The antigen remains unidentified. The V and J ends lost 3 bases and 5 bases respectively, with 0 bases between them. Germline CDR1 reads SGDLS; CDR2 reads YYNGEE. The CDR3 sequence is 10 residues long. Treatment noted: oral pan-JAK inhibitor, 5-10 mg twice daily. The data originate from a study of CD8+ T cells in alopecia areata. Study-level points and caveats: Having just one nonresponder leaves the connection between baseline CD8+ expansion and response unresolved.

The authors extracted RNA and reverse transcribed it into cDNA as the sequencing template. TCRdb's copy holds only in-frame clones and misses some; the assay was immunoSEQ multiplex PCR. The top ten clones hold around 3% of a sample with about 210,000 clones, 40% to 45% of them seen once. The source material was CD4+ T cells sorted from blood, sampled at approximately week 36, from a patient treated with tofacitinib. The chain uses TRBV9 and TRBJ1-3; D uncertain. This sequence was found in a human donor with alopecia areata. CDR3 in DNA: TGTGCCAGCAGCGGAAACACCATATATTTT. Protein sequence: CASSGNTIYF.